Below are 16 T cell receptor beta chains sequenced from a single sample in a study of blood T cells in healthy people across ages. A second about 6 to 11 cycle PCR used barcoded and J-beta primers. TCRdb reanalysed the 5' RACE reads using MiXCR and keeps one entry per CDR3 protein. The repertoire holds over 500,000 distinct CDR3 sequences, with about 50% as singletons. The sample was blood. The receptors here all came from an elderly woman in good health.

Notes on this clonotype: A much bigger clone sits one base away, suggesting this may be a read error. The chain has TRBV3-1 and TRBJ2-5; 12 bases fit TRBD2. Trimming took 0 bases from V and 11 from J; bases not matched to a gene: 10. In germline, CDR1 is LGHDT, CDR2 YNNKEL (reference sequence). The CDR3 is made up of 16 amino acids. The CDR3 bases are TGTGCCAGCAGCCAAGATAGACTAGCGGGAGTGTATGAGCAGTACTTC. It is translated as CASSQDRLAGVYEQYF.

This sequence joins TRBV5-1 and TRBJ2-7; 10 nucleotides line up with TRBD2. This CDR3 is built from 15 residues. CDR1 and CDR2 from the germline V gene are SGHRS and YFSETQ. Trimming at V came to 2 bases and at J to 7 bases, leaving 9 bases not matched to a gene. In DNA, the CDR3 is TGCGCCAGCAGCTTCCTAGCGGGAGCTCGCTATGAGCAGTACTTC. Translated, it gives CASSFLAGARYEQYF.

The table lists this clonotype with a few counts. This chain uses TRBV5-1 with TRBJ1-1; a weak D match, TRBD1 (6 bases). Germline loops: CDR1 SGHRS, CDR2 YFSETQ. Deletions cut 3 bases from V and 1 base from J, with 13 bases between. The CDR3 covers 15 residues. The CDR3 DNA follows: TGCGCCAGCAGCTCGACAGGACGGACGAACACTGAAGCTTTCTTT. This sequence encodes CASSSTGRTNTEAFF.

CDR3 coding DNA: TGTGCCAGCAGCGTAACTGACGGAGTGACCGGGGAGCTGTTTTTT. It translates to CASSVTDGVTGELFF. V gene TRBV9 combines with J gene TRBJ2-2, with D uncertain. The V end lost 1 base, the J end lost 5 bases, and 12 bases lay between the germline ends. This CDR3 spans 15 amino acids. The germline V gene encodes CDR1 SGDLS and CDR2 YYNGEE.

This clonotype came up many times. The CDR3 spells CASSLRISGGSLTDTQYF. For the CDR3, the DNA is TGTGCCAGCAGCTTAAGGATTAGCGGGGGATCTCTCACAGATACGCAGTATTTT. This chain links TRBV7-3 with TRBJ2-3, with 9 bases matching TRBD2. The J segment lost 2 bases and the V segment lost 1 base, leaving 10 bases of the junction unmatched. CDR1 and CDR2 from the germline V gene are SGHTA and FQGTGA. The CDR3 totals 18 residues.

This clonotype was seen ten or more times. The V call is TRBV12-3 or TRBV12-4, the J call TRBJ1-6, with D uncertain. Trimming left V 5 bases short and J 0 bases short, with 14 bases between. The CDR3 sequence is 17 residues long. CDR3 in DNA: TGTGCCAGCAGTGCCGGTCACCCGAGCTCCTATAATTCACCCCTCCACTTT. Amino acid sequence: CASSAGHPSSYNSPLHF.

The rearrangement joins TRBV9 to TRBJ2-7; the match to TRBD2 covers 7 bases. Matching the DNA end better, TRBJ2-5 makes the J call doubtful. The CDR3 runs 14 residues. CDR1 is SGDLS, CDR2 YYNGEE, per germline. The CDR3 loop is CASSAGTTKETQYF. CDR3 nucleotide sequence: TGTGCCAGCAGCGCCGGGACTACTAAAGAGACCCAGTACTTC.

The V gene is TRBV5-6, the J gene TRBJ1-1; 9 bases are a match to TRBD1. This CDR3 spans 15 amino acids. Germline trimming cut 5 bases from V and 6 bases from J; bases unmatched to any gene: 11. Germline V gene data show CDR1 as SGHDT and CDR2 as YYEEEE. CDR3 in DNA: TGTGCCAGCAGTTTTGGGACAGGGTTGGGGGCTGAAGCTTTCTTT. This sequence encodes CASSFGTGLGAEAFF.

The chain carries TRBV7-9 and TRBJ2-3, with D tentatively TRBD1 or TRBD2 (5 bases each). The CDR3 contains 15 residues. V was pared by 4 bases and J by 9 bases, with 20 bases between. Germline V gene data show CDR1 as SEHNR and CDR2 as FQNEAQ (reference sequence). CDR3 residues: CASSSGTPGGDTQYF. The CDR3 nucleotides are TGTGCCAGCAGCTCAGGGACCCCAGGTGGAGACACGCAGTATTTT.

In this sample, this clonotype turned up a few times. Here the CDR3 reads CASSLEILGGSYNEQFF. The DNA for the CDR3 is TGTGCCAGCAGCTTGGAGATTCTGGGGGGCTCCTACAATGAGCAGTTCTTC. The chain links TRBV5-6 to TRBJ2-1, with D perhaps matching TRBD2 (6 bases). Deletions cut 0 bases from V and 0 bases from J, with 13 bases between. The V gene's germline CDR1 is SGHDT and CDR2 YYEEEE. CDR3 length equals 17 residues.

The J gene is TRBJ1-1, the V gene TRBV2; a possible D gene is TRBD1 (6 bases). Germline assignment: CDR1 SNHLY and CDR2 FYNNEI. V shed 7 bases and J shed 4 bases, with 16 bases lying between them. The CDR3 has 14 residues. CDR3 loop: CASKINREGTEAFF. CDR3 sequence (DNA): TGTGCCAGCAAGATAAACAGGGAGGGCACTGAAGCTTTCTTT. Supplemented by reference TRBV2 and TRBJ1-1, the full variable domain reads EPEVTQTPSHQVTQMGQEVILRCVPISNHLYFYWYRQILGQKVEFLVSFYNNEISEKSEIFDDQFSVERPDGSNFTLKIRSTKLEDSAMYFCASKINREGTEAFFGQGTRLTVV.

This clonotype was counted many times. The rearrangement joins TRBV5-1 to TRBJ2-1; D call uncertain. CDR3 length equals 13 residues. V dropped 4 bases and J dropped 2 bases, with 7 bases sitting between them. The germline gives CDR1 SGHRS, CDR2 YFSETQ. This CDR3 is CASSPRAYNEQFF. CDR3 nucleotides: TGCGCCAGCAGCCCCCGCGCCTACAATGAGCAGTTCTTC.

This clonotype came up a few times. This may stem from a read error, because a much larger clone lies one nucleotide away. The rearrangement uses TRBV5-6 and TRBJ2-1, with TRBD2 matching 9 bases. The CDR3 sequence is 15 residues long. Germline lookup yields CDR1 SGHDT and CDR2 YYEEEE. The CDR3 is CAGSLSGSDYNEQFF. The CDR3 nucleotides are TGTGCCGGCAGCCTTAGCGGGAGCGACTACAATGAGCAGTTCTTC.

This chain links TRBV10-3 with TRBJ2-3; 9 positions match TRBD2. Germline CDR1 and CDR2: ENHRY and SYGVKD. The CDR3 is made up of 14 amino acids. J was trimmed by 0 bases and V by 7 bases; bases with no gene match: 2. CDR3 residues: CAIKTSGSTDTQYF. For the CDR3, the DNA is TGTGCCATCAAGACTAGCGGTAGCACAGATACGCAGTATTTT.

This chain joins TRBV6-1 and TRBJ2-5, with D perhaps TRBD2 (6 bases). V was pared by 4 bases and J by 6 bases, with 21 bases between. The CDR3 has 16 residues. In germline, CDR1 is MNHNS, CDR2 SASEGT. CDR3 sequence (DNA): TGTGCCAGCAGTGGCGTACAAGGAGGGAGGATGAAGACCCAGTACTTC. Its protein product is CASSGVQGGRMKTQYF.

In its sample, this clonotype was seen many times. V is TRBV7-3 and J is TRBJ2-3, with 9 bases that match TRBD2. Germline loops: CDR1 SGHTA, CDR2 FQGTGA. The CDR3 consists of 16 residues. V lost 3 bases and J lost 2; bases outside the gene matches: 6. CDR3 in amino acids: CASSLTSGAPTDTQYF. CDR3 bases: TGTGCCAGCAGCTTGACTAGCGGTGCCCCCACAGATACGCAGTATTTT.